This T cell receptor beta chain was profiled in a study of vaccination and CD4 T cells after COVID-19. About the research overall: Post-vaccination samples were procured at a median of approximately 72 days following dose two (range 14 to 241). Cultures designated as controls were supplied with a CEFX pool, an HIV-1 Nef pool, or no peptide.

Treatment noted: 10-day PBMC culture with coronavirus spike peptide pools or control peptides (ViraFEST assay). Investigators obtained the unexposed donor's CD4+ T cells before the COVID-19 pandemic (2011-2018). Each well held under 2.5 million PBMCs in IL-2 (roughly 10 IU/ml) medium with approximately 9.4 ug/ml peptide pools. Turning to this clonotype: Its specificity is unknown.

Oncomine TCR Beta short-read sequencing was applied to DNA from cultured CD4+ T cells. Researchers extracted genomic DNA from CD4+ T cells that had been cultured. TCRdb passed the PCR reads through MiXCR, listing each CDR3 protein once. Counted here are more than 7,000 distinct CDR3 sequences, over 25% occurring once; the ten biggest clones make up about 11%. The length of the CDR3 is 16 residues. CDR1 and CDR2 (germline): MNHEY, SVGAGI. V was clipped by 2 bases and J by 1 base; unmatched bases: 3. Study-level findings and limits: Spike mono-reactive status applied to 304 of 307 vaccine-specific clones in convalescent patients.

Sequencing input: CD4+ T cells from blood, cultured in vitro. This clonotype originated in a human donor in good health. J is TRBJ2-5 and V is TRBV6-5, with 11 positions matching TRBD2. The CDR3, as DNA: TGTGCCAGCAGTTACGGTACTAGCGGGAGCCAAGAGACCCAGTACTTC. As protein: CASSYGTSGSQETQYF.